Listed here are 31 T cell receptor beta chains from one sample, sequenced in a study of blood T cell repertoires in COVID-19. The repertoire was sequenced with immunoSEQ multiplex PCR; TCRdb's copy has only in-frame clones and lacks some. The sample holds over 15,000 clones, over 70% seen once. The sequenced material came from peripheral blood. These receptors all stem from an elderly man with acute or convalescent COVID-19.

The chain is built from TRBV14 and TRBJ1-2; D not resolved. The germline V and J ends were trimmed by 4 bases and 3 bases, with 9 bases remaining between them. Germline V gene lookup returns CDR1 SGHDN and CDR2 FVKESK. This CDR3 has 13 amino acids. CDR3 sequence: CASSRDTYYGYTF. Here the CDR3 DNA reads TGTGCCAGCAGCCGTGACACCTACTATGGCTACACCTTC.

This rearrangement joins TRBV6-5 to TRBJ1-4; the match to TRBD1 covers 9 bases. The CDR3 is made up of 14 amino acids. Germline V gives CDR1 MNHEY, CDR2 SVGAGI. The J segment lost 7 bases and the V segment lost 7 bases, leaving 7 bases of the junction unmatched. The CDR3 here is CASNRQGVSEKLFF. DNA for the CDR3: TGTGCCAGCAACCGACAGGGGGTTAGTGAAAAACTGTTTTTT.

This chain joins TRBV18 and TRBJ2-5; D perhaps matches TRBD1 (6 bases). The CDR3 runs 17 residues. The ends were cut back, 4 bases at V and 3 bases at J, with 21 bases in the middle. In germline, CDR1 is KGHSH, CDR2 LQKENI. The CDR3 loop reads CASSRPVTGIGKETQYF. DNA of the CDR3: TGTGCCAGCTCACGGCCTGTAACAGGGATCGGGAAAGAGACCCAGTACTTC.

The chain employs TRBV9 and TRBJ2-2; TRBD2 matches at 16 bases. The V gene's germline CDR1 is SGDLS and CDR2 YYNGEE. Unmatched junction bases numbered 12, after V lost 4 bases and J lost 3 bases. The CDR3 extends over 20 amino acids. CDR3 loop: CASSMGPGLAGGQDTGELFF. The DNA of the CDR3 is TGTGCCAGCAGCATGGGTCCGGGACTAGCGGGGGGGCAAGACACCGGGGAGCTGTTTTTT.

This chain links TRBV13 with TRBJ2-3; no reliable D call. This CDR3 comprises 13 residues. Germline V gene sequence: CDR1 PRHDT, CDR2 FYEKMQ (reference sequence). The V gene lost 2 bases and the J gene lost 1 base, with 4 bases spanning the gap. CDR3 bases: TGTGCCAGCAGCTTACAGGGCACAGATACGCAGTATTTT. Protein: CASSLQGTDTQYF.

The chain joins TRBV5-1 to TRBJ1-1, with 7 positions matching TRBD1. Germline V CDR1 and CDR2: SGHRS, YFSETQ. The CDR3 consists of 13 residues. V gave up 4 bases and J gave up 4 bases; unmatched junction bases: 4. This CDR3 reads CASSPRDSTEAFF. CDR3 coding DNA: TGCGCCAGCAGCCCCCGGGACAGCACTGAAGCTTTCTTT.

The V gene is TRBV18, the J gene TRBJ1-2; D is perhaps TRBD1 (6 bases). This CDR3 region has 15 residues. The germline gives CDR1 KGHSH, CDR2 LQKENI. Deletions cut 0 bases from V and 4 bases from J, with 12 bases between. The CDR3 spells CASSPPGQTTYGYTF. The DNA for the CDR3 is TGTGCCAGCTCACCACCAGGACAGACGACCTATGGCTACACCTTC.

The V and J genes are TRBV27 and TRBJ1-5; D remains unclear. The CDR3 has 14 amino acids. Trimming removed 6 bases at V and 6 bases at J, with 15 bases between. Germline V lookup: CDR1 MNHEY, CDR2 SMNVEV (reference sequence). CDR3: CASSHSSGRQPQHF. The CDR3 bases are TGTGCCAGCAGCCACTCCTCTGGGCGTCAGCCCCAGCATTTT.

This rearrangement joins TRBV6-5 to TRBJ2-2; D gene unclear. The V gene's germline CDR1 is MNHEY and CDR2 SVGAGI. This CDR3 is 15 amino acids long. V lost 5 bases to trimming and J lost 4 bases, with 14 bases between them. CDR3 nucleotides: TGTGCCAGCAGTCCACCTGGTCCGGGCACCGGGGAGCTGTTTTTT. This sequence encodes CASSPPGPGTGELFF.

V is TRBV5-6 and J is TRBJ2-5; TRBD1 agrees at 7 bases. CDR1 and CDR2 from the germline V gene are SGHDT and YYEEEE. V was clipped by 2 bases and J by 0 bases; unmatched bases: 7. There are 16 residues in the CDR3. This CDR3 reads CASSLPGTADQETQYF. CDR3 DNA: TGTGCCAGCAGCTTACCCGGGACAGCCGACCAAGAGACCCAGTACTTC. The full variable domain, completed using reference TRBV5-6 and TRBJ2-5, is DAGVTQSPTHLIKTRGQQVTLRCSPKSGHDTVSWYQQALGQGPQFIFQYYEEEERQRGNFPDRFSGHQFPNYSSELNVNALLLGDSALYLCASSLPGTADQETQYFGPGTRLLVL.

In this sample, this clone turned up a few times. The gene calls are TRBV24-1 and TRBJ2-1, with D tentatively TRBD2 (5 bases). The CDR3 spans 13 residues. Trimming shortened V by 3 bases and J by 7 bases, and 9 bases separated the two germline ends. Germline-derived CDR1 and CDR2 are KGHDR and SFDVKD. CDR3 protein: CATSDPRENEQFF. The CDR3 DNA follows: TGTGCCACCAGTGATCCTAGGGAGAATGAGCAGTTCTTC.

The rearrangement uses TRBV7-9 and TRBJ2-1, with 10 bases fitting TRBD2. J lost 4 bases, V lost 5 bases, and 8 bases had no gene match. Germline CDR1 reads SEHNR; CDR2 reads FQNEAQ (reference sequence). The CDR3 is 16 amino acids. CDR3: CASSPLAGAPYNEQFF. The CDR3 DNA follows: TGTGCCAGCAGCCCTCTAGCGGGGGCCCCTTACAATGAGCAGTTCTTC.

This chain uses TRBV20-1 with TRBJ1-1; TRBD1 matches 8 bases. This CDR3 has 11 amino acids. The V and J ends lost 6 bases and 7 bases, in that order; junction bases with no gene match: 4. Germline values: CDR1 DFQATT, CDR2 SNEGSKA (reference sequence). The CDR3 nucleotides read TGCAGTGCCACACAGGGGGGTGAAGCTTTCTTT. Translation: CSATQGGEAFF.

The chain uses TRBV5-1 and TRBJ2-7, with D possibly TRBD1 on 6 matching bases. The CDR3 covers 15 residues. The V gene lost 0 bases and the J gene lost 0 bases, with 10 bases spanning the gap. Per germline, CDR1 SGHRS and CDR2 YFSETQ. The CDR3 here is CASSLDPGVSYEQYF. Here the CDR3 DNA reads TGCGCCAGCAGCTTGGACCCAGGGGTCTCCTACGAGCAGTACTTC.

The chain recombines TRBV6-2 or TRBV6-3 with TRBJ1-5, with D possibly matching TRBD1 (6 bases). Looked up from germline, CDR1 is MNHEY and CDR2 is SVGEGT. The CDR3 consists of 14 residues. V lost 5 bases to trimming and J lost 2 bases, with 10 bases between them. DNA for the CDR3: TGTGCCAGCAGTCCAGGGGTGGGCAATCAGCCCCAGCATTTT. This translates into CASSPGVGNQPQHF.

The genes are TRBV27 and TRBJ2-7; D is uncertain. Trimming cost V 10 bases and J 0 bases, with 10 bases left between them. Germline CDR1 is MNHEY and CDR2 is SMNVEV (reference sequence). CDR3 length: 12 amino acids. CDR3 protein: CATAIVSYEQYF. In DNA form, the CDR3 reads TGTGCCACCGCAATAGTCTCCTACGAGCAGTACTTC.

The V call is TRBV6-5, the J call TRBJ2-6; tentatively, D is TRBD1 (6 bases). Germline V lookup: CDR1 MNHEY, CDR2 SVGAGI. This CDR3 has 15 amino acids. Trimming shortened V by 6 bases and J by 0 bases, and 9 bases separated the two germline ends. The CDR3: CASRIGGSGANVLTF. The CDR3 bases are TGTGCCAGCAGGATAGGGGGCTCTGGGGCCAACGTCCTGACTTTC.

There are a few counts of this clone. The rearrangement links TRBV11-3 to TRBJ2-7; 8 bases align to TRBD2. Germline CDR1 is SGHNT and CDR2 is YENEEA. V shed 3 bases, J shed 5 bases, and the junction held 3 bases outside the gene matches. This CDR3 comprises 13 residues. The CDR3 is CASSLRGANEQYF. The CDR3 bases are TGTGCCAGCAGCTTGCGGGGGGCCAACGAGCAGTACTTC.

The rearrangement uses TRBV7-2 and TRBJ2-2, with D perhaps matching TRBD2 (6 bases). The CDR3 extends over 15 amino acids. From germline, CDR1 is SGHTA and CDR2 FQGNSA. V was cut by 0 bases and J by 5 bases, with 10 bases left in between. CDR3 region: CASSLAFGGTGELFF. The CDR3 nucleotides read TGTGCCAGCAGCTTAGCGTTTGGAGGGACCGGGGAGCTGTTTTTT.

The genes are TRBV6-2 or TRBV6-3 and TRBJ2-1; D is possibly TRBD2 (5 bases). This CDR3 has 14 residues. Germline assignment: CDR1 MNHEY and CDR2 SVGEGT. Between the trimmed V and J ends, which lost 5 bases and 0 bases, there was a span of 8 bases. DNA of the CDR3: TGTGCCAGCAGTACGGGGAGCTCCTACAATGAGCAGTTCTTC. It translates to CASSTGSSYNEQFF.

This clone has only one observation. V gene TRBV5-1 combines with J gene TRBJ1-4; 9 nucleotides line up with TRBD1. The germline V gene encodes CDR1 SGHRS and CDR2 YFSETQ. The ends lost 4 bases at V and 8 bases at J; junction bases unmatched: 9. This CDR3 is 15 amino acids long. CDR3 DNA: TGCGCCAGCAGCAGTCAACAGGGGGCAGGGGAAAAACTGTTTTTT. Translating it yields CASSSQQGAGEKLFF.

This clone was counted between two and nine times. V and J are TRBV7-9 and TRBJ1-5, with D hard to call. Per the germline V gene, CDR1 is SEHNR and CDR2 is FQNEAQ (reference sequence). V was pared by 3 bases and J by 0 bases, with 9 bases between. CDR3 length equals 15 residues. The CDR3 is CASSLGGYSNQPQHF. CDR3 sequence (DNA): TGTGCCAGCAGCTTGGGAGGATATAGCAATCAGCCCCAGCATTTT. Together with reference TRBV7-9 and TRBJ1-5, the CDR3 gives the full variable domain: DTGVSQNPRHKITKRGQNVTFRCDPISEHNRLYWYRQTLGQGPEFLTYFQNEAQLEKSRLLSDRFSAERPKGSFSTLEIQRTEQGDSAMYLCASSLGGYSNQPQHFGDGTRLSIL.

The genes are TRBV4-1 and TRBJ1-2; TRBD1 matches at 7 bases. V trimming: 1 base; J trimming: 8 bases; junction bases outside the gene matches: 16. The CDR3 length is 17 residues. Germline V gene lookup returns CDR1 MGHRA and CDR2 YSYEKL. The CDR3: CASSQGTGALVFLGYTF. In DNA, the CDR3 is TGCGCCAGCAGCCAAGGGACAGGAGCGTTAGTCTTTCTCGGCTACACCTTC.

This chain links TRBV3-1 (or the pseudogene TRBV3-2) with TRBJ1-1; 8 positions agree with TRBD1. V lost 1 base, J lost 11 bases, and 15 bases stayed unmatched. Germline assignment: CDR1 LGHDT and CDR2 YNNKEL (reference sequence). This CDR3 is built from 16 residues. The CDR3: CASSQVGSGQGHRAFF. CDR3 DNA: TGTGCCAGCAGCCAAGTAGGTTCTGGACAGGGCCACAGGGCTTTCTTT.

The V call is TRBV19, the J call TRBJ1-2; D is unclear. The V gene's germline CDR1 is LNHDA and CDR2 SQIVND (reference sequence). V lost 7 bases to trimming and J lost 0 bases, with 18 bases between them. The CDR3 covers 16 residues. CDR3: CASTDTLLRANYGYTF. The CDR3 DNA sequence: TGTGCCAGTACCGACACCCTCCTCCGAGCTAACTATGGCTACACCTTC.

The V call is TRBV5-8, the J call TRBJ2-4; TRBD1 matches at 7 bases. The CDR3 covers 15 residues. Trimming cost V 4 bases and J 3 bases; bases outside gene matches: 7. The V gene's germline CDR1 is SGHTS and CDR2 YDEGEE. The CDR3 reads CASSTWDSYKNIQYF. DNA for the CDR3: TGTGCCAGCAGCACGTGGGACAGTTACAAAAACATTCAGTACTTC. Looking up the rest from reference TRBV5-8 and TRBJ2-4 gives the full variable domain: EAGVTQSPTHLIKTRGQQATLRCSPISGHTSVYWYQQALGLGLQFLLWYDEGEERNRGNFPPRFSGRQFPNYSSELNVNALELEDSALYLCASSTWDSYKNIQYFGAGTRLSVL.

The chain couples TRBV6-1 to TRBJ1-5, with 8 bases aligning to TRBD1. The germline V gene has CDR1 MNHNS and CDR2 SASEGT. CDR3 length equals 14 residues. V shed 2 bases, J shed 10 bases, and the junction held 7 bases outside the gene matches. The CDR3 DNA is TGTGCCAGCAGTGAATCAGGGGGCGATCCCCCCCAGCATTTT. It translates to CASSESGGDPPQHF.

The chain uses TRBV12-5 and TRBJ1-1; D remains unclear. This CDR3 has 12 residues. The V gene lost 6 bases and the J gene lost 4 bases, with 9 bases spanning the gap. Germline values: CDR1 LGHNT, CDR2 FRNRAP. The CDR3 sequence: CASGSSRTEAFF. CDR3 in DNA: TGTGCTAGTGGATCTAGTCGCACTGAAGCTTTCTTT.

This chain connects TRBV6-5 to TRBJ2-6; perhaps TRBD1 as D (6 bases). Per germline, CDR1 MNHEY and CDR2 SVGAGI. The V end lost 7 bases, the J end lost 0 bases, and 10 bases lay between the germline ends. The CDR3 spans 15 residues. The CDR3 spells CASKGESSGANVLTF. The CDR3 DNA is TGTGCCAGCAAGGGGGAAAGCTCTGGGGCCAACGTCCTGACTTTC.

The rearrangement joins TRBV7-9 to TRBJ2-5, with TRBD1 identical over 7 bases. The CDR3 extends over 15 amino acids. V lost 4 bases to trimming and J lost 2 bases; unmatched junction nucleotides: 7. The germline V gene has CDR1 SEHNR and CDR2 FQNEAQ (reference sequence). The CDR3 nucleotides are TGTGCCAGCAGCTCTTCAGGGGGTTGGCAAGAGACCCAGTACTTC. Translation gives CASSSSGGWQETQYF.

This chain connects TRBV5-1 to TRBJ1-1; D uncertain. V lost 1 base to trimming and J lost 4 bases, with 11 bases between them. Germline assignment: CDR1 SGHRS and CDR2 YFSETQ. The CDR3 has 14 amino acids. CDR3 sequence reads: CASSLLAEVTEAFF. As DNA, the CDR3 is TGCGCCAGCAGCTTGCTGGCCGAGGTCACTGAAGCTTTCTTT.